These 2 T cell receptor beta chains came from one sample sequenced in a study of cytomegalovirus exposure and HLA in healthy donors. PCR amplification relied on 60 Vbeta primers (plus 13 Jbeta primers). The repertoire was sequenced with immunoSEQ multiplex PCR; TCRdb's copy has only in-frame clones and lacks some. Altogether around 100,000 clones are present, around 81% being singletons, with the ten largest covering approximately 3.7%. The source material was PBMCs. Source of these receptors: a female donor in good health and CMV-seropositive.

This rearrangement joins TRBV6-5 to TRBJ2-5; the D is unclear. Germline V gene lookup returns CDR1 MNHEY and CDR2 SVGAGI. The CDR3 sequence is 13 residues long. Trimming removed 0 bases at V and 3 bases at J, with 5 bases between. CDR3 sequence (DNA): TGTGCCAGCAGTTACTCCAGCGAAGAGACCCAGTACTTC. Its translation: CASSYSSEETQYF.

CDR3: CASSKTSGAGGELFF. DNA of the CDR3: TGTGCCAGCAGCAAGACTAGCGGGGCGGGCGGGGAGCTGTTTTTT. The genes are TRBV7-9 and TRBJ2-2; 11 positions match TRBD2. This CDR3 has 15 amino acids. Losses at the gene ends were 5 bases for V and 7 bases for J; bases not matched to a gene: 6. Germline-derived CDR1 and CDR2 are SEHNR and FQNEAQ (reference sequence).